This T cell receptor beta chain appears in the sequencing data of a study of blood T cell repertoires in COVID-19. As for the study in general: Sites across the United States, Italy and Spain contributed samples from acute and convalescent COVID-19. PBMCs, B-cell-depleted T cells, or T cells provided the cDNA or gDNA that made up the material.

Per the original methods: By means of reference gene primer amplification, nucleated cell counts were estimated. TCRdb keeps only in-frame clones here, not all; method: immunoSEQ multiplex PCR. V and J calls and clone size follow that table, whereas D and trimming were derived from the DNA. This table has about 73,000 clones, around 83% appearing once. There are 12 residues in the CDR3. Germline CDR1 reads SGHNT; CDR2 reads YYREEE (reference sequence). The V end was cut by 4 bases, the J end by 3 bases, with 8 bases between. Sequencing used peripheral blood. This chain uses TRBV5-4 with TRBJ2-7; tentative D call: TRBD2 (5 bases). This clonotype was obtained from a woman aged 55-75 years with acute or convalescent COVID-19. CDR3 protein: CASSPSGYEQYF. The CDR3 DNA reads TGTGCCAGCAGCCCGAGCGGCTACGAGCAGTACTTC.